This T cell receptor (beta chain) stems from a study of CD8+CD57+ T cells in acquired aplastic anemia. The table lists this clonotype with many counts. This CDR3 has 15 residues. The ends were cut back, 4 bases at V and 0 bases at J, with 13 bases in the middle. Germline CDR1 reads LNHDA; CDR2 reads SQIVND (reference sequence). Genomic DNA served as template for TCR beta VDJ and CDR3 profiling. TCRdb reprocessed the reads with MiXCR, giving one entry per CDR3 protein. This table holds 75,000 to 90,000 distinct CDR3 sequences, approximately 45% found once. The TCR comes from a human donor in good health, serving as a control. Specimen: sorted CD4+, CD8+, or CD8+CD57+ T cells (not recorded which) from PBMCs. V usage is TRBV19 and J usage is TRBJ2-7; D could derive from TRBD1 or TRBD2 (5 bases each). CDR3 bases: TGTGCCAGTAGTAAATTCGGGACGGACTCCTACGAGCAGTACTTC. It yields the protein CASSKFGTDSYEQYF.